The 20 T cell receptor beta chains presented below share a single source sample, sequenced in a study of T cell changes during pregnancy in multiple sclerosis. Clones were sequenced by immunoSEQ multiplex PCR, and TCRdb holds only the in-frame ones, with some missing. The sample holds fewer than 60,000 clones, over 80% seen once. The sample here was CD8+ T cells from peripheral blood mononuclear cells, taken after pregnancy. The receptors originated from a female donor with multiple sclerosis, enrolled in a pregnancy study.

The chain recombines TRBV7-6 with TRBJ2-3; 9 bases line up with TRBD1. The V gene end was trimmed by 5 bases and the J gene end by 8 bases; junction bases not matched to a gene: 8. Per germline, CDR1 SGHVS and CDR2 FNYEAQ. This CDR3 comprises 14 residues. The CDR3 DNA reads TGTGCCAGCAGCCCGGACAGGGGAATCGGTACGCAGTATTTT. Translating it yields CASSPDRGIGTQYF. Together with reference TRBV7-6 and TRBJ2-3, the CDR3 gives the full variable domain: GAGVSQSPRYKVTKRGQDVALRCDPISGHVSLYWYRQALGQGPEFLTYFNYEAQQDKSGLPNDRFSAERPEGSISTLTIQRTEQRDSAMYRCASSPDRGIGTQYFGPGTRLTVL.

V usage is TRBV14 and J usage is TRBJ2-1; the D is unclear. The V and J ends lost 2 bases and 4 bases respectively, with 18 bases between them. Germline CDR1 is SGHDN and CDR2 is FVKESK. The CDR3 is 17 residues long. This CDR3 is CASSQQVVHTVYNEQFF. Written as DNA, the CDR3 is TGTGCCAGCAGCCAACAGGTTGTCCATACCGTATACAATGAGCAGTTCTTC.

This chain connects TRBV7-8 to TRBJ1-5; no definite D call. Germline V gene lookup returns CDR1 SGHVS and CDR2 FQNEAQ. V dropped 0 bases and J dropped 3 bases, with 9 bases sitting between them. The CDR3 is made up of 15 amino acids. CDR3 coding DNA: TGTGCCAGCAGCTTAGCAGCAGGCCCCAATCAGCCCCAGCATTTT. As protein: CASSLAAGPNQPQHF. The full variable domain, in which reference TRBV7-8 and TRBJ1-5 provide the parts outside the CDR3, is GAGVSQSPRYKVAKRGQDVALRCDPISGHVSLFWYQQALGQGPEFLTYFQNEAQLDKSGLPSDRFFAERPEGSVSTLKIQRTQQEDSAVYLCASSLAAGPNQPQHFGDGTRLSIL.

This sequence joins TRBV2 and TRBJ2-3, with TRBD2 matching 8 bases. The V and J ends lost 6 bases and 4 bases, in that order; junction bases with no gene match: 3. The germline V gene has CDR1 SNHLY and CDR2 FYNNEI. This CDR3 has 13 amino acids. The CDR3 loop reads CASRSGGPDTQYF. The DNA of the CDR3 is TGTGCCAGCAGAAGCGGGGGCCCAGATACGCAGTATTTT.

This rearrangement joins TRBV7-6 to TRBJ2-6; a weak D match, TRBD1 (6 bases). Trimming removed 5 bases at V and 4 bases at J, with 12 bases between. CDR3 size: 15 residues. Germline V gene lookup returns CDR1 SGHVS and CDR2 FNYEAQ. CDR3: CASSAGEAGANVLTF. CDR3 nucleotide sequence: TGTGCCAGCAGCGCAGGGGAAGCAGGGGCCAACGTCCTGACTTTC.

CDR3 nucleotides: TGTGCCAGCAGCCCGGACAGGGGGTATATCTACGAGCAGTACTTC. As protein: CASSPDRGYIYEQYF. This chain connects TRBV7-9 to TRBJ2-7; 10 bases are a match to TRBD1. This CDR3 has 15 amino acids. V lost 5 bases to trimming and J lost 3 bases; unmatched junction nucleotides: 7. CDR1 is SEHNR, CDR2 FQNEAQ, per germline (reference sequence).

This sequence joins TRBV27 and TRBJ1-6; 10 bases match TRBD1. The CDR3 spans 15 residues. The germline gives CDR1 MNHEY, CDR2 SMNVEV (reference sequence). Losses at the gene ends were 6 bases for V and 10 bases for J; bases not matched to a gene: 9. CDR3 amino acids: CASRLDRGLGSPLHF. For the CDR3, the DNA is TGTGCCAGCAGGCTAGACAGGGGGCTCGGGTCACCCCTCCACTTT.

The chain couples TRBV11-2 to TRBJ2-7; 7 bases line up with TRBD1. Trimming removed 4 bases from V and 2 bases from J; junction bases left unmatched: 2. The germline CDR1 and CDR2 sequences are SGHAT and FQNNGV. This CDR3 region has 13 residues. CDR3 sequence reads: CASSWGQTYEQYF. The CDR3 DNA sequence: TGTGCCAGCAGCTGGGGACAGACCTACGAGCAGTACTTC.

This clone was observed a handful of times. V and J are TRBV4-1 and TRBJ1-2; TRBD1 might be the D (5 bases). The CDR3 length is 16 residues. V lost 1 base, J lost 2 bases, and 14 bases lay in between. CDR1 is MGHRA and CDR2 is YSYEKL in the germline V gene. The CDR3 region is CASSQATGIGNYGYTF. In DNA, the CDR3 is TGCGCCAGCAGCCAAGCCACAGGTATTGGGAACTATGGCTACACCTTC.

The V call is TRBV13, the J call TRBJ2-7, with a possible D match to TRBD2 (6 bases). The germline V gene encodes CDR1 PRHDT and CDR2 FYEKMQ (reference sequence). V was cut by 0 bases and J by 4 bases, with 10 bases left in between. This CDR3 is 14 amino acids long. CDR3 sequence: CASSLGRGGYEQYF. CDR3 coding DNA: TGTGCCAGCAGCTTAGGGCGGGGTGGATACGAGCAGTACTTC.

J is TRBJ2-1 and V is TRBV7-9; D is uncertain. From germline, CDR1 is SEHNR and CDR2 FQNEAQ (reference sequence). The CDR3 has 12 amino acids. Trimming shortened V by 6 bases and J by 7 bases, and 10 bases separated the two germline ends. The CDR3 spells CASRSSGNEQFF. CDR3 in DNA: TGTGCCAGCAGGTCCTCCGGGAATGAGCAGTTCTTC.

This clone was seen more than once but under ten times. This chain links TRBV19 with TRBJ1-3; D is unclear. The CDR3 is 13 amino acids. V was shortened by 2 bases and J by 1 base, with 3 bases between the two germline ends. Germline assignment: CDR1 LNHDA and CDR2 SQIVND (reference sequence). Here the CDR3 reads CASSISSGNTIYF. The CDR3 region has the DNA TGTGCCAGTAGTATATCATCTGGAAACACCATATATTTT.

The rearrangement links TRBV5-1 to TRBJ1-4, with D maybe TRBD1 (6 bases). CDR3 size: 13 residues. The germline CDR1 and CDR2 sequences are SGHRS and YFSETQ. V was cut by 8 bases and J by 7 bases, with 15 bases left in between. CDR3 nucleotides: TGCGCCAGAAAAAGGGGGTTTAGTGAAAAACTGTTTTTT. As protein: CARKRGFSEKLFF.

This clone occurred once. The chain employs TRBV2 and TRBJ1-2, with 11 positions matching TRBD1. This CDR3 has 13 residues. V lost 9 bases, J lost 6 bases, and 6 bases stayed unmatched. Germline V lookup: CDR1 SNHLY, CDR2 FYNNEI. Here the CDR3 reads CARGTGGSDGYTF. CDR3 nucleotides: TGTGCCAGGGGGACAGGGGGGTCGGATGGCTACACCTTC.

The rearrangement uses TRBV11-1 and TRBJ1-1, with D perhaps matching TRBD1 (5 bases). The CDR3 is made up of 14 amino acids. V was clipped by 6 bases and J by 5 bases, with 16 bases between them. Germline CDR1 and CDR2: SGHAT and FQDESV (reference sequence). The CDR3 here is CASSQAWGETEAFF. Here the CDR3 DNA reads TGTGCCAGCAGTCAAGCATGGGGGGAGACTGAAGCTTTCTTT. Variable domain in full (rest from reference TRBV11-1 and TRBJ1-1): EAEVAQSPRYKITEKSQAVAFWCDPISGHATLYWYRQILGQGPELLVQFQDESVVDDSQLPKDRFSAERLKGVDSTLKIQPAELGDSAMYLCASSQAWGETEAFFGQGTRLTVV.

In its sample, this clone was seen once. DNA for the CDR3: TGTGCCAGCACCGATTCAGGGGATGGCTACACCTTC. This encodes CASTDSGDGYTF. The genes are TRBV6-5 and TRBJ1-2; a weak D match, TRBD1 (6 bases). V lost 7 bases and J 6 bases, leaving 12 bases between the germline ends. Germline V gene lookup returns CDR1 MNHEY and CDR2 SVGAGI. The CDR3 contains 12 residues.

This chain joins TRBV6-4 and TRBJ1-2; 9 bases are a match to TRBD1. The V and J ends lost 4 bases and 4 bases, in that order; junction bases with no gene match: 7. This CDR3 region has 15 residues. In germline, CDR1 is MRHNA, CDR2 SNTAGT. The CDR3 sequence: CASSATGTGLYGYTF. Here the CDR3 DNA reads TGTGCCAGCAGTGCAACCGGGACAGGGCTCTATGGCTACACCTTC.

J is TRBJ2-7 and V is TRBV16; TRBD2 aligns across 9 bases. Germline V gene sequence: CDR1 KGHSY, CDR2 FQNENV. Unmatched junction bases numbered 4, after V lost 0 bases and J lost 4 bases. The CDR3 spans 15 residues. CDR3 sequence reads: CASSQSVSGGYEQYF. CDR3 nucleotides: TGTGCCAGCAGCCAATCCGTAAGCGGGGGGTACGAGCAGTACTTC.

The chain uses TRBV5-6 and TRBJ2-7, with 9 bases fitting TRBD2. Losses at the gene ends were 3 bases for V and 4 bases for J; bases not matched to a gene: 5. CDR3 length: 14 residues. From germline, CDR1 is SGHDT and CDR2 YYEEEE. CDR3 in DNA: TGTGCCAGCAGCTCTCGACTAGCGGTTTACGAGCAGTACTTC. It encodes CASSSRLAVYEQYF.

The gene calls are TRBV13 and TRBJ2-3; 7 bases agree with TRBD1. The V gene's germline CDR1 is PRHDT and CDR2 FYEKMQ (reference sequence). V was clipped by 3 bases and J by 2 bases; unmatched bases: 5. This CDR3 has 15 residues. CDR3 DNA sequence: TGTGCCAGCAGCTTCGGGGACAGCTACACAGATACGCAGTATTTT. Amino acids: CASSFGDSYTDTQYF.